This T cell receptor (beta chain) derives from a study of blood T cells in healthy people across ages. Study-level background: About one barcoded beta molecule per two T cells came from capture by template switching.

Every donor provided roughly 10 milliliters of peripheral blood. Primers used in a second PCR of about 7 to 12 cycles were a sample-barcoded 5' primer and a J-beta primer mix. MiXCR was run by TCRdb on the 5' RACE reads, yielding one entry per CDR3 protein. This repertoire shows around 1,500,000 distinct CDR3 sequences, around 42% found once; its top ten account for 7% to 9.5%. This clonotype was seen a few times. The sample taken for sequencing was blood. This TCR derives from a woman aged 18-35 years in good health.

As DNA, the CDR3 is TGTGCTAGTGGTTTGGAAGGCGGGAGGGCTTACAATGAGCAGTTCTTC. Translating it yields CASGLEGGRAYNEQFF. The rearrangement joins TRBV12-5 to TRBJ2-1, with 9 bases aligning to TRBD2. The CDR3 length is 16 residues. Germline V CDR1 and CDR2: LGHNT, FRNRAP. Trimming took 1 base from V and 4 from J; bases not matched to a gene: 5.